A selection of T cell receptor beta chains follows, all from one sample in a study of vaccination and CD4 T cells after COVID-19. TCRdb called the PCR reads again in MiXCR, with one record for every CDR3 protein. The data show more than 11,000 distinct CDR3 sequences, 25% to 35% seen once. No antigen has been assigned to these receptors. The source material was CD4+ T cells from blood, cultured in vitro, sampled before SARS-CoV-2 vaccination. The receptors were sampled from a human donor who received a COVID-19 vaccine. CDR3s include the opening cysteine and the closing phenylalanine or tryptophan. Each record gives: J gene, D gene, V gene, clone size, CDR3 DNA, CDR3 protein. The D gene is left open where the match is weak. The size of a clone is reported for some rows only, either as once, few or many, or as a class for expanded clones.

J: TRBJ1-1
D: TRBD1
V: TRBV4-2
size: NA
DNA: TGTGCCAGCAGCCAAGATACAACTTCGGGACAGGGTTGGATGAACACTGAAGCTTTCTTT
CDR3: CASSQDTTSGQGWMNTEAFF

J: TRBJ1-1
D: NA
V: TRBV20-1
size: NA
DNA: TGCAGTGCTAGACCCCGAGTGGAAATGAACACTGAAGCTTTCTTT
CDR3: CSARPRVEMNTEAFF

J: TRBJ2-7
D: TRBD1
V: TRBV6-5
size: NA
DNA: TGTGCCAGCAGTTACCCCGAACCCGGGACAGGGGGTAGCGAGCAGTACTTC
CDR3: CASSYPEPGTGGSEQYF

J: TRBJ1-1
D: TRBD1
V: TRBV5-1
size: NA
DNA: TGCGCCAGCAGCATACAGGGGGCAGGAGTAGACACTGAAGCTTTCTTT
CDR3: CASSIQGAGVDTEAFF

J: TRBJ1-5
D: NA
V: TRBV20-1
size: NA
DNA: TGCAGTGCTAGGAAGAGCGGGGGCCCCCTAAGCAATCAGCCCCAGCATTTT
CDR3: CSARKSGGPLSNQPQHF

J: TRBJ1-2
D: TRBD1
V: TRBV5-5
size: NA
DNA: TGTGCCAGCATTACTGAGGGGTGGGGACAGACCTTCTATGGCTACACCTTC
CDR3: CASITEGWGQTFYGYTF

J: TRBJ1-2
D: NA
V: TRBV10-3
size: NA
DNA: TGTGCCATCAGTGACCGATCTAACTATGGCTACACCTTC
CDR3: CAISDRSNYGYTF

J: TRBJ2-1
D: TRBD2
V: TRBV24-1
size: few
DNA: TGTGCCACCAGCGATGGGGGAGGGAATGAGCAGTTCTTC
CDR3: CATSDGGGNEQFF

J: TRBJ2-5
D: NA
V: TRBV5-1
size: NA
DNA: TGCGCCAGCAGCTTGTTCCCAGGGATTATCCAAGAGACCCAGTACTTC
CDR3: CASSLFPGIIQETQYF

J: TRBJ2-1
D: NA
V: TRBV6-1
size: NA
DNA: TGTGCCAGCAGTCGTACAGGGAGCTCCTACAATGAGCAGTTCTTC
CDR3: CASSRTGSSYNEQFF

J: TRBJ1-2
D: TRBD1
V: TRBV20-1
size: few
DNA: TGCAGTGCTAGCTCTCAGGGGGCAGATGGCTACACCTTC
CDR3: CSASSQGADGYTF

J: TRBJ2-7
D: TRBD2
V: TRBV20-1
size: few
DNA: TGCAGTGCTGGAGATGGGGCGGGGGATGAGCAGTACTTC
CDR3: CSAGDGAGDEQYF

J: TRBJ1-1
D: NA
V: TRBV5-1
size: few
DNA: TGCGCCAGCAGCTCGGACAGTTTTGTTGGCACTGAAGCTTTCTTT
CDR3: CASSSDSFVGTEAFF

J: TRBJ2-3
D: NA
V: TRBV20-1
size: NA
DNA: TGCAGTGCTAGTCACGGGACGACAGATACGCAGTATTTT
CDR3: CSASHGTTDTQYF

J: TRBJ1-1
D: TRBD1
V: TRBV19
size: NA
DNA: TGTGCCAGTAGTGCGGGACAGAGCCCTGAAGCTTTCTTT
CDR3: CASSAGQSPEAFF

J: TRBJ1-1
D: TRBD1
V: TRBV6-1
size: few
DNA: TGTGCCAGCAGACGTTCGGGACAGATCATGAACACTGAAGCTTTCTTT
CDR3: CASRRSGQIMNTEAFF

J: TRBJ2-7
D: TRBD1
V: TRBV5-1
size: once
DNA: TGCGCCAGCAGCTTGGGGGGTACAGGGGACTACGAGCAGTACTTC
CDR3: CASSLGGTGDYEQYF

J: TRBJ2-3
D: NA
V: TRBV6-1
size: NA
DNA: TGTGCCGGCAGTGAAAGTCGGCAAGATACGCAGTATTTT
CDR3: CAGSESRQDTQYF

J: TRBJ2-2
D: NA
V: TRBV24-1
size: medium-sized
DNA: TGTGCCACCAGTGATGACTCCCCCGGGGAGCTGTTTTTT
CDR3: CATSDDSPGELFF

J: TRBJ2-3
D: NA
V: TRBV29-1
size: NA
DNA: TGCAGCTCATGGACACATAGCACAGATACGCAGTATTTT
CDR3: CSSWTHSTDTQYF

J: TRBJ1-6
D: TRBD1
V: TRBV9
size: few
DNA: TGTGCCAGCAGCGGAGGGACAGGGGCTAATTCACCCCTCCACTTT
CDR3: CASSGGTGANSPLHF

J: TRBJ1-1
D: NA
V: TRBV12-3/TRBV12-4
size: medium-sized
DNA: TGTGCCAGCAATAAGGGAAGCAGCACTGAAGCTTTCTTT
CDR3: CASNKGSSTEAFF

J: TRBJ2-1
D: TRBD2
V: TRBV30
size: NA
DNA: TGTGCCTGGAGAGCCACCGGGACTAGCGGGGAATTATCCTACAATGAGCAGTTCTTC
CDR3: CAWRATGTSGELSYNEQFF

J: TRBJ1-5
D: TRBD1
V: TRBV7-8
size: NA
DNA: TGTGCCAGCATCAGGGACAGGTCAGGCGGTCAGCCCCAGCATTTT
CDR3: CASIRDRSGGQPQHF

J: TRBJ2-7
D: TRBD1
V: TRBV12-3/TRBV12-4
size: NA
DNA: TGTGCCAGCACCCTTCAGGGGACAGGGAACGAGCAGTACTTC
CDR3: CASTLQGTGNEQYF

J: TRBJ2-7
D: NA
V: TRBV24-1
size: NA
DNA: TGTGCCACCAGTGGCGCACGGGGCAACGAGCAGTACTTC
CDR3: CATSGARGNEQYF

J: TRBJ1-2
D: NA
V: TRBV7-2
size: NA
DNA: TGTGCCAGCGGCGAGGACAGCTACTATGGCTACACCTTC
CDR3: CASGEDSYYGYTF

J: TRBJ2-7
D: NA
V: TRBV10-3
size: few
DNA: TGTGCCATCGGGGGACCCACCACTCCCGAGCAGTACTTC
CDR3: CAIGGPTTPEQYF

J: TRBJ1-1
D: NA
V: TRBV19
size: few
DNA: TGTGCCAGTAGTATAGATCGGGGCACTGAAGCTTTCTTT
CDR3: CASSIDRGTEAFF

J: TRBJ2-3
D: TRBD2
V: TRBV5-1
size: once
DNA: TGCGCCAGCAGAACCCTTAGCGGGGGGGCCGGAGATACGCAGTATTTT
CDR3: CASRTLSGGAGDTQYF

J: TRBJ1-1
D: NA
V: TRBV7-9
size: few
DNA: TGTGCCAGCCTCGCGGGGGCGGCTCTGAACACTGAAGCTTTCTTT
CDR3: CASLAGAALNTEAFF

J: TRBJ1-2
D: NA
V: TRBV11-2
size: NA
DNA: TGTGCCAGCAGTTGGGACGGGATCTATGGCTACACCTTC
CDR3: CASSWDGIYGYTF

J: TRBJ2-2
D: TRBD1
V: TRBV12-3/TRBV12-4
size: NA
DNA: TGTGCCAGCAGTACAGGGGGCACGAACACCGGGGAGCTGTTTTTT
CDR3: CASSTGGTNTGELFF

J: TRBJ2-3
D: TRBD2
V: TRBV10-3
size: few
DNA: TGTGCCATCAGTGGGGGCCGCGGGGGGCCTGTAGGGGGCACAGATACGCAGTATTTT
CDR3: CAISGGRGGPVGGTDTQYF

J: TRBJ2-6
D: NA
V: TRBV11-2
size: NA
DNA: TGTGCCAGCACCCACCGTCCCAGGGAAATTTTTGGGGCCAACGTCCTGACTTTC
CDR3: CASTHRPREIFGANVLTF

J: TRBJ2-1
D: NA
V: TRBV7-2
size: NA
DNA: TGTGCCAGCAACCCTCATGACCGTTACGGCTCCTACAATGAGCAGTTCTTC
CDR3: CASNPHDRYGSYNEQFF

J: TRBJ2-1
D: TRBD2
V: TRBV28
size: NA
DNA: TGTGCCAGCAGACCCGGGACTAGCGGGGGGGCCAATGAGCAGTTCTTC
CDR3: CASRPGTSGGANEQFF

J: TRBJ2-7
D: NA
V: TRBV6-1
size: NA
DNA: TGTGCCATAACAGGGGAGGGCGGCTCCTACGAGCAGTACTTC
CDR3: CAITGEGGSYEQYF

J: TRBJ1-4
D: NA
V: TRBV19
size: NA
DNA: TGTGCCAGTAGACCGGGACCAACTAATGAAAAACTGTTTTTT
CDR3: CASRPGPTNEKLFF

J: TRBJ2-5
D: NA
V: TRBV19
size: few
DNA: TGTGCCAGTAGTACAAGGGACATTGCAGAGACCCAGTACTTC
CDR3: CASSTRDIAETQYF

J: TRBJ1-2
D: NA
V: TRBV2
size: NA
DNA: TGTGCCAGCAGTCCTACAGGGAGGCATGGCTACACCTTC
CDR3: CASSPTGRHGYTF

J: TRBJ2-1
D: TRBD2
V: TRBV12-3/TRBV12-4
size: few
DNA: TGTGCCAGCAGTCCCCGGATGGGGACTAGCGGCAATGAGCAGTTCTTC
CDR3: CASSPRMGTSGNEQFF

J: TRBJ2-5
D: TRBD2
V: TRBV20-1
size: NA
DNA: TGCAGTGCTAGAGTGGAGGCGGGGGGGTACCAAGAGACCCAGTACTTC
CDR3: CSARVEAGGYQETQYF

J: TRBJ2-7
D: TRBD2
V: TRBV6-5
size: few
DNA: TGTGCCAGCAGTTTAACTAGCGGGGGGGCCCAGTACGAGCAGTACTTC
CDR3: CASSLTSGGAQYEQYF

J: TRBJ1-5
D: TRBD1
V: TRBV6-1
size: NA
DNA: TGTGCCAGCAACCAATCCGGGACAGCTAATCAGCCCCAGCATTTT
CDR3: CASNQSGTANQPQHF

J: TRBJ1-5
D: NA
V: TRBV25-1
size: few
DNA: TGTGCCAGCAGTGACCGGGACACAAATCAGCCCCAGCATTTT
CDR3: CASSDRDTNQPQHF

J: TRBJ2-5
D: NA
V: TRBV24-1
size: NA
DNA: TGTGCCACCAGCCCAAAAGTGCCGGGGGCCCAGTACTTC
CDR3: CATSPKVPGAQYF

J: TRBJ1-1
D: NA
V: TRBV12-3/TRBV12-4
size: NA
DNA: TGTGCCAGCAGGGATCGGAGGGCCAAGGACACTGAAGCTTTCTTT
CDR3: CASRDRRAKDTEAFF

J: TRBJ1-2
D: NA
V: TRBV24-1
size: NA
DNA: TGTGCCACCAGTGATACAACAGGGACCTATGGCTACACCTTC
CDR3: CATSDTTGTYGYTF